The present TCR beta chain was sequenced within a study of CD8 T cells in ankylosing spondylitis. Whole-study results and caveats: A motif of fewer than ten highly homologous TCR beta variants was seen as apparently characteristic of ankylosing spondylitis blood. From matched ankylosing spondylitis synovial fluid, disease-linked clones were reportedly recovered at significantly enriched levels.

Of note for this clonotype: Its antigen is still unknown.

V shed 3 bases and J shed 1 base, with 15 bases lying between them. Germline V gives CDR1 DFQATT, CDR2 SNEGSKA (reference sequence). The CDR3 covers 15 residues. TCRdb reprocessed the 5' RACE reads with MiXCR, giving one entry per CDR3 protein. The repertoire includes about 400,000 distinct CDR3 sequences, 20% to 25% of them detected once, and 15% to 20% sits in the top ten. The sequence was collected from a male donor with ankylosing spondylitis. Sequenced input: blood, either unsorted or a sorted T cell fraction (not recorded which). The J gene is TRBJ1-2, the V gene TRBV20-1; a weak D match, TRBD1 (5 bases). CDR3 DNA: TGCAGTGCTAGTGAGCCCACGGGGGTTAACTATGGCTACACCTTC. The encoded protein is CSASEPTGVNYGYTF.